The rows below give T cell receptor beta chains drawn from one sample of a study of early T cells in non-severe SARS-CoV-2 infection. Using its own MiXCR run on the 5' RACE reads, TCRdb lists one record per CDR3 protein. The sample gives 28,000 or so distinct CDR3 sequences, roughly 3.9% of which show up once; approximately 8.2% is in the top ten. The sample taken for sequencing was whole blood. The receptors shown here come from an adult who was a healthcare worker with PCR-confirmed SARS-CoV-2 infection or an uninfected control (not recorded which). The CDR3 runs from the conserved cysteine through the conserved F or W. Fields, in order: D gene, J gene, V gene, CDR3 protein. D genes are given only for firm matches.

TRBD2 TRBJ2-5 TRBV7-2 CASSPSRGREETQYF
TRBD2 TRBJ2-2 TRBV11-3 CASSSTGGRGGANTGELFF
TRBD2 TRBJ2-7 TRBV11-2 CASSSLAGRVPEQYF
. TRBJ2-7 TRBV20-1 CSAPGMAGDEQYF
. TRBJ2-1 TRBV6-1 CASLPPHGWIHNEQFF
. TRBJ2-2 TRBV5-1 CASSLEGQYFTTGELFF
. TRBJ2-6 TRBV27 CASSPGGTSGANVLTF
. TRBJ2-6 TRBV5-6 CASTVRGSGANVLTF
. TRBJ1-3 TRBV19 CASTDSTAAYTIYF
TRBD1 TRBJ2-2 TRBV19 CASSYLQGAGELFF
TRBD1 TRBJ1-6 TRBV29-1 CSVATGYNSPLHF
TRBD1 TRBJ2-7 TRBV4-1 CASSHRQGTDEQYF
. TRBJ2-7 TRBV3-1 CASSQDVAYEQYF
TRBD1 TRBJ1-2 TRBV7-8 CASSLPVTGGSSYGYTF
. TRBJ2-6 TRBV24-1 CATSEGVRGGPSGANVLTF
. TRBJ2-3 TRBV20-1 CSAKVRQADTQYF
. TRBJ1-6 TRBV19 CASTNTPPNSPLHF
. TRBJ2-3 TRBV5-4 CASSPPIGDTQYF